These 27 T cell receptor beta chains were all obtained from the same sample, sequenced in a study of identical twins. One entry per CDR3 protein, called by TCRdb with MiXCR from the 5' RACE reads. The table shows fewer than 450,000 distinct CDR3 sequences, with approximately 8.8% occurring only once. Sequenced input: naive T cells sorted from blood. Source of these receptors: a woman aged 50 to 60 in good health.

This chain links TRBV15 with TRBJ2-5, with a tentative D call TRBD1 (6 bases). Germline V gene data show CDR1 as LNHNV and CDR2 as YYDKDF (reference sequence). V lost 5 bases, J lost 4 bases, and 8 bases lay in between. The CDR3 runs 12 residues. CDR3 nucleotide sequence: TGTGCCACCAGCGCAGGGGTAGAGACCCAGTACTTC. Protein product: CATSAGVETQYF. Full variable domain (outside the CDR3, taken from reference TRBV15 and TRBJ2-5): DAMVIQNPRYQVTQFGKPVTLSCSQTLNHNVMYWYQQKSSQAPKLLFHYYDKDFNNEADTPDNFQSRRPNTSFCFLDIRSPGLGDTAMYLCATSAGVETQYFGPGTRLLVL.

The V gene is TRBV7-9, the J gene TRBJ2-1; 7 positions agree with TRBD2. The CDR3 has 16 amino acids. J lost 9 bases, V lost 2 bases, and 13 bases had no gene match. CDR1 is SEHNR, CDR2 FQNEAQ, per germline (reference sequence). The CDR3 DNA reads as TGTGCCAGCAGCTTAAGGAGTGGCGGGAGAGAAGTTGAGCAGTTCTTC. The encoded protein is CASSLRSGGREVEQFF.

This clonotype has a handful of counts. The V call is TRBV12-3 or TRBV12-4, the J call TRBJ1-2, with 11 nucleotides matching TRBD1. Trimming at V came to 4 bases and at J to 7 bases, leaving 17 bases not matched to a gene. The CDR3 runs to 18 residues. The CDR3 here is CASSSAPGQGGSLGGYTF. The CDR3 region has the DNA TGTGCCAGCAGTTCCGCCCCGGGACAGGGGGGCTCGTTAGGTGGCTACACCTTC.

This clonotype has at least ten counts. The CDR3 spells CASSLGLAGAGTDTQYF. The CDR3 nucleotides are TGTGCCAGCAGCCTCGGGCTAGCGGGAGCGGGCACAGATACGCAGTATTTT. This chain links TRBV27 with TRBJ2-3, with 10 bases identical to TRBD2. This CDR3 is built from 17 residues. The J segment lost 1 base and the V segment lost 6 bases, leaving 10 bases of the junction unmatched. Germline lookup yields CDR1 MNHEY and CDR2 SMNVEV (reference sequence).

Only a few counts were recorded for this clonotype. This chain joins TRBV12-3 or TRBV12-4 and TRBJ2-7; D is ambiguous. The CDR3 is 14 residues long. Trimming stripped 2 bases from V and 2 bases from J, with 10 bases between. CDR3: CASSLSDLTYEQYF. As DNA, the CDR3 is TGTGCCAGCAGTTTATCAGACTTGACCTACGAGCAGTACTTC.

The table lists this clonotype with many counts. The chain joins TRBV5-6 to TRBJ1-1; D perhaps matches TRBD1 (6 bases). V was trimmed by 0 bases and J by 5 bases, leaving 14 bases between them. This CDR3 contains 15 residues. Germline assignment: CDR1 SGHDT and CDR2 YYEEEE. The CDR3: CASSLEGGASTEAFF. In nucleotides, the CDR3 is TGTGCCAGCAGCTTGGAGGGGGGCGCAAGTACTGAAGCTTTCTTT.

The genes are TRBV30 and TRBJ2-5, with D possibly being TRBD2 (6 bases). CDR3 length: 13 amino acids. Germline V lookup: CDR1 GTSNPN, CDR2 SVGIG (reference sequence). V was pared by 3 bases and J by 5 bases, with 13 bases between. The DNA for the CDR3 is TGTGCCTGGAGGCGGGACTCTGGGGAGACCCAGTACTTC. It encodes CAWRRDSGETQYF.

In its sample, this clonotype was seen a few times. V and J are TRBV7-9 and TRBJ2-1; D might be TRBD1 or TRBD2, each matching 5 bases. The CDR3 is made up of 14 amino acids. Germline CDR1 is SEHNR and CDR2 is FQNEAQ (reference sequence). With 9 bases removed from V and 8 bases from J, the gap between germline ends came to 20 bases. CDR3 DNA sequence: TGTGCCAGAGCCGGGACCCCGCCCTTGGATGAGCAGTTCTTC. Translated, it gives CARAGTPPLDEQFF.

This rearrangement joins TRBV2 to TRBJ1-5; the D gene is possibly TRBD1 (6 bases). Trimming cost V 6 bases and J 2 bases, with 11 bases left between them. The CDR3 loop spans 14 amino acids. The V gene's germline CDR1 is SNHLY and CDR2 FYNNEI. CDR3 loop: CASRGGGGNQPQHF. CDR3 coding DNA: TGTGCCAGCAGAGGGGGAGGAGGCAATCAGCCCCAGCATTTT.

This clonotype was counted ten times or more. The genes are TRBV3-1 and TRBJ2-3; no definite D call. Germline CDR1 and CDR2: LGHDT and YNNKEL (reference sequence). This CDR3 comprises 16 residues. The ends were cut back, 0 bases at V and 4 bases at J, with 14 bases in the middle. The CDR3 sequence is CASSQEHFLGSDTQYF. In DNA form, the CDR3 reads TGTGCCAGCAGCCAAGAACATTTCCTGGGCTCAGATACGCAGTATTTT.

Only a few counts were recorded for this clonotype. The gene calls are TRBV10-3 and TRBJ2-7, with D hard to call. This CDR3 is 14 amino acids long. Germline V gene sequence: CDR1 ENHRY, CDR2 SYGVKD. V was clipped by 5 bases and J by 0 bases, with 11 bases between them. CDR3 nucleotide sequence: TGTGCCATCAGTCCTAGAACAGACTCCTACGAGCAGTACTTC. This translates into CAISPRTDSYEQYF.

CDR3 loop: CASSLWGRDGYTF. CDR3 DNA: TGCGCCAGCAGCTTGTGGGGACGGGATGGCTACACCTTC. V usage is TRBV5-1 and J usage is TRBJ1-2; perhaps TRBD1 as D (5 bases). The germline V and J ends were trimmed by 1 base and 6 bases, with 10 bases remaining between them. This CDR3 is 13 amino acids long. CDR1 and CDR2 (germline): SGHRS, YFSETQ.

This clonotype was observed a few times. The chain carries TRBV20-1 and TRBJ2-2, with TRBD2 matching 13 bases. With 3 bases clipped from V and 4 bases from J, the junction kept 5 bases outside the gene matches. The CDR3 contains 16 residues. Per germline, CDR1 DFQATT and CDR2 SNEGSKA (reference sequence). The CDR3, as DNA: TGCAGTGCTAGGGGACTAGCGGGACGGATCACCGGGGAGCTGTTTTTT. This codes for CSARGLAGRITGELFF.

The J gene is TRBJ2-2, the V gene TRBV3-1; 8 positions agree with TRBD2. V shed 5 bases, J shed 0 bases, and the junction held 5 bases outside the gene matches. Per the germline V gene, CDR1 is LGHDT and CDR2 is YNNKEL (reference sequence). The CDR3 length is 16 residues. CDR3 nucleotides: TGTGCCAGCAGCGATATGGGACTAGCGAACACCGGGGAGCTGTTTTTT. This translates into CASSDMGLANTGELFF.

The chain carries TRBV29-1 and TRBJ2-5; TRBD2 matches at 16 bases. With V trimmed by 6 bases and J by 7 bases, 8 bases remained unmatched. CDR1 and CDR2 from the germline V gene are SQVTM and ANQGSEA. This CDR3 spans 15 amino acids. In DNA form, the CDR3 reads TGCAGCGTCTCCGGGACTAGCGGGGGGGTCGGGACCCAGTACTTC. This gives the protein CSVSGTSGGVGTQYF.

This clonotype was picked up a small number of times. This rearrangement joins TRBV5-6 to TRBJ2-2, with a weak D call TRBD1 (5 bases). V lost 2 bases, J lost 3 bases, and 8 bases lay in between. CDR1 is SGHDT and CDR2 is YYEEEE in the germline V gene. There are 14 residues in the CDR3. DNA of the CDR3: TGTGCCAGCAGCTTAGACAGACACACCGGGGAGCTGTTTTTT. Residues: CASSLDRHTGELFF.

As to this clonotype: This sequence may be a read error, since a much larger clone differs from it by one base. V usage is TRBV27 and J usage is TRBJ2-3; TRBD2 aligns across 7 bases. Losses at the gene ends were 6 bases for V and 2 bases for J; bases not matched to a gene: 2. Germline lookup yields CDR1 MNHEY and CDR2 SMNVEV (reference sequence). This CDR3 is built from 13 residues. CDR3 nucleotides: TGTGCCAGCAGCGGGAGGCCCACAGATACGCAGTATTTT. It specifies CASSGRPTDTQYF.

V gene TRBV12-3 or TRBV12-4 combines with J gene TRBJ2-2, with D possibly matching TRBD2 (5 bases). This CDR3 region has 15 residues. V was shortened by 5 bases and J by 4 bases, with 14 bases between the two germline ends. The CDR3 protein is CASSHRTSSTGELFF. CDR3 DNA: TGTGCCAGCAGTCACCGGACTTCGAGCACCGGGGAGCTGTTTTTT.

This chain links TRBV4-1 with TRBJ2-7, with D perhaps matching TRBD1 (6 bases). CDR1 MGHRA and CDR2 YSYEKL come from the germline V gene. With 5 bases removed from V and 7 bases from J, the gap between germline ends came to 15 bases. The CDR3 is 13 amino acids. This CDR3 reads CASSYNRDGEQYF. The CDR3 nucleotides are TGCGCCAGCAGCTATAACAGGGATGGAGAGCAGTACTTC.

The genes are TRBV10-3 and TRBJ2-3; a possible D gene is TRBD2 (6 bases). Germline values: CDR1 ENHRY, CDR2 SYGVKD. The CDR3 is made up of 15 amino acids. The ends were cut back, 5 bases at V and 4 bases at J, with 16 bases in the middle. The CDR3 DNA follows: TGTGCCATCAGTTTGTCACGGGAGTATGCAGATACGCAGTATTTT. It encodes CAISLSREYADTQYF.

The J gene is TRBJ2-1, the V gene TRBV5-1; weak D call: TRBD1 (5 bases). The CDR3 consists of 14 residues. The V gene lost 0 bases and the J gene lost 6 bases, with 10 bases spanning the gap. Germline V CDR1 and CDR2: SGHRS, YFSETQ. CDR3 DNA sequence: TGCGCCAGCAGCTTGGTTGGGGCGGTCAATGAGCAGTTCTTC. It codes for CASSLVGAVNEQFF.

This chain links TRBV20-1 with TRBJ2-3; no clear D. Deletions cut 3 bases from V and 0 bases from J, with 10 bases between. The CDR3 totals 14 residues. The germline V gene has CDR1 DFQATT and CDR2 SNEGSKA (reference sequence). The CDR3 spells CSARRITSTDTQYF. The CDR3, as DNA: TGCAGTGCTAGGCGCATCACTAGCACAGATACGCAGTATTTT.

The chain combines TRBV21-1 with TRBJ2-5; the table's D call, TRBD2, was not checked against the DNA. TRBV21-1 is classified as a pseudogene. The CDR3 is 16 amino acids. CDR3 region: CASSTRLAGAGETQYF. DNA of the CDR3: TGTGCCAGCAGCACAAGACTAGCGGGAGCGGGGGAGACCCAGTACTTC.

This clonotype has ten or more counts. The CDR3 region has the DNA TGCAGTGCTAGAGATGTGAGGGGAGGGGCAGCGGGAAACTACGAGCAGTACGTC. Residues: CSARDVRGGAAGNYEQYV. This rearrangement joins TRBV20-1 to TRBJ2-7; 7 bases fit TRBD2. Germline CDR1 DFQATT, CDR2 SNEGSKA (reference sequence). After removal of 0 bases from V and 3 bases from J, the junction contained 17 bases not matched to a gene. This CDR3 is built from 18 residues.

This chain links TRBV5-1 with TRBJ2-4, with no clear D. There are 13 residues in the CDR3. Germline CDR1 reads SGHRS; CDR2 reads YFSETQ. V was trimmed by 0 bases and J by 7 bases, leaving 8 bases between them. The CDR3: CASSLGFGNIQYF. CDR3 in DNA: TGCGCCAGCAGCTTGGGGTTCGGGAACATTCAGTACTTC.

There are a few counts of this clonotype. The chain carries TRBV7-9 and TRBJ2-2, with 7 bases that match TRBD2. Germline CDR1 and CDR2: SEHNR and FQNEAQ (reference sequence). J gave up 0 bases and V 2 bases, and 6 bases lay outside the gene matches. The CDR3 is 17 amino acids. CDR3 protein: CASSLYDAGANTGELFF. CDR3 coding DNA: TGTGCCAGCAGCTTATATGATGCGGGAGCGAACACCGGGGAGCTGTTTTTT. Supplemented by reference TRBV7-9 and TRBJ2-2, the full variable domain reads DTGVSQNPRHKITKRGQNVTFRCDPISEHNRLYWYRQTLGQGPEFLTYFQNEAQLEKSRLLSDRFSAERPKGSFSTLEIQRTEQGDSAMYLCASSLYDAGANTGELFFGEGSRLTVL.

There are a few counts of this clonotype. The genes are TRBV12-3 or TRBV12-4 and TRBJ2-1, with D possibly being TRBD2 (6 bases). The CDR3 totals 13 residues. Trimming left V 11 bases short and J 0 bases short, with 11 bases between. CDR3 nucleotides: TGTGCCGCGGCGGGAAGCTCCTACAATGAGCAGTTCTTC. Translating gives CAAAGSSYNEQFF.